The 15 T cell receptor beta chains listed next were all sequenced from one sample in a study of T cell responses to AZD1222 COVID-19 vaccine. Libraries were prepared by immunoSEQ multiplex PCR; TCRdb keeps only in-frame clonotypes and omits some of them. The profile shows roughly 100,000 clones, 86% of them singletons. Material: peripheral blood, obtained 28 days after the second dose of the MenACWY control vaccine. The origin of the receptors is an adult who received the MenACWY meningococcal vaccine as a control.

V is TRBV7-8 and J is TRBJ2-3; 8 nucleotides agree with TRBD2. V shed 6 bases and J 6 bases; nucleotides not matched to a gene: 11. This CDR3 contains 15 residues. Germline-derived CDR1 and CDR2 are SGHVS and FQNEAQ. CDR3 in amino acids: CASSILAGGRDTQYF. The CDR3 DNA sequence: TGTGCCAGCAGTATTCTGGCGGGGGGCAGGGATACGCAGTATTTT.

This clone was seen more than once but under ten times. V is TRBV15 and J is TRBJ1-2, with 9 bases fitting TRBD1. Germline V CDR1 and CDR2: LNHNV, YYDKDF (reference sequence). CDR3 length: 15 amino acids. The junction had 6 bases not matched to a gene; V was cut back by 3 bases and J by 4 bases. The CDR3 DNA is TGTGCCACCAGCAGGGGACAGGGAGGGACCTATGGCTACACCTTC. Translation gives CATSRGQGGTYGYTF.

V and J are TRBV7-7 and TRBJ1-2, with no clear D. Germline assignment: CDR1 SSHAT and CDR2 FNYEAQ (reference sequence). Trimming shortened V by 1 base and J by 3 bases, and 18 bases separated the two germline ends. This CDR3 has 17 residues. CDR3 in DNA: TGTGCCAGCAGCTTAGGCATGGCCAGTCGAAAGGACTATGGCTACACCTTC. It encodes CASSLGMASRKDYGYTF.

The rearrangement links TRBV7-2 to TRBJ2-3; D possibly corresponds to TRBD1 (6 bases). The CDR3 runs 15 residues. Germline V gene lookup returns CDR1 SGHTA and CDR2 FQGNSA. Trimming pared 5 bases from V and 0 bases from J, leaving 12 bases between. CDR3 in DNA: TGTGCCAGCAGCCTACAGGGTGCTAGCACAGATACGCAGTATTTT. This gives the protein CASSLQGASTDTQYF.

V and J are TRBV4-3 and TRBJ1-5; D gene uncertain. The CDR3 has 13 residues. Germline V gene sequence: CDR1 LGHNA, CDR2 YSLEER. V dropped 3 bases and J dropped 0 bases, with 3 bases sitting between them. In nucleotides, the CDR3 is TGCGCCAGCAGCCAGGATAGCAATCAGCCCCAGCATTTT. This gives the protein CASSQDSNQPQHF.

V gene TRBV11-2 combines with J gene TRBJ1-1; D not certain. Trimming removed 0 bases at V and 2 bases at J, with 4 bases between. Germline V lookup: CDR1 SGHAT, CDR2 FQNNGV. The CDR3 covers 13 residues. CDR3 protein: CASSLEGNTEAFF. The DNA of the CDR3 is TGTGCCAGCAGCTTAGAGGGAAACACTGAAGCTTTCTTT.

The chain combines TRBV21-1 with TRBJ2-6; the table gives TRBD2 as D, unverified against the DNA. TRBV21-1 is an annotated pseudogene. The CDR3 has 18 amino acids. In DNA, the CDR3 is TGTGCCAGCAGCAAAGTAGGCGGTGACCGCTCTGGGGCCAACGTCCTGACTTTC. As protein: CASSKVGGDRSGANVLTF.

As DNA, the CDR3 is TGTGCCAGCAGCGGCAGGGACTTCGAGAGCTCCTACGAGCAGTACTTC. It yields the protein CASSGRDFESSYEQYF. The chain is built from TRBV3-1 (or the pseudogene TRBV3-2) and TRBJ2-7, with D perhaps matching TRBD2 (6 bases). CDR1 is LGHDT and CDR2 is YNNKEL in the germline V gene (reference sequence). V lost 5 bases and J 0 bases, leaving 17 bases between the germline ends. This CDR3 contains 16 residues.

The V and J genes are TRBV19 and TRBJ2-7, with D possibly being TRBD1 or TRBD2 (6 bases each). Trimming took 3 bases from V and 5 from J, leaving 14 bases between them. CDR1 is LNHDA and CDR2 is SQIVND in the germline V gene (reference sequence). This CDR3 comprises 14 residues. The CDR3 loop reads CASSMSGAHHEQYF. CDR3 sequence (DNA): TGTGCCAGTAGTATGTCGGGGGCACACCACGAGCAGTACTTC.

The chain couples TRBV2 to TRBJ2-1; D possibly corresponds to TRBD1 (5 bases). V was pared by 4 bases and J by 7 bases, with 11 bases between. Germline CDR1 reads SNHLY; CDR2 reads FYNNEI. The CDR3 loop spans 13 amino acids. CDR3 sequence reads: CASSVGRGNEQFF. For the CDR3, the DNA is TGTGCCAGCAGTGTGGGTAGGGGAAATGAGCAGTTCTTC.

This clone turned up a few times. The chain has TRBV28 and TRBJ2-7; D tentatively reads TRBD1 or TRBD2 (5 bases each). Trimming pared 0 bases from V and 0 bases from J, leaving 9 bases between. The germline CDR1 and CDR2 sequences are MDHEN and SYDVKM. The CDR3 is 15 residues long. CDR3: CASSLWGVGSYEQYF. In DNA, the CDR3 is TGTGCCAGCAGTTTATGGGGGGTAGGCTCCTACGAGCAGTACTTC.

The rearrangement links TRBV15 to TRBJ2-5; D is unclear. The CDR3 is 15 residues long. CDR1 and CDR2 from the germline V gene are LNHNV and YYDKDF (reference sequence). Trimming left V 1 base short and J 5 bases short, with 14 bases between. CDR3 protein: CATSRATRKWETQYF. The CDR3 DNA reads TGTGCCACCAGCAGAGCCACCAGGAAATGGGAGACCCAGTACTTC.

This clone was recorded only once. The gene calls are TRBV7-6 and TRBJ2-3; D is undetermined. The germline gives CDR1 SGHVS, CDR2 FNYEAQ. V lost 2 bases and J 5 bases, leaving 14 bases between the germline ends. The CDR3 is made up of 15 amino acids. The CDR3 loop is CASSLFSGSGDTQYF. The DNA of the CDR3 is TGTGCCAGCAGCTTATTTTCTGGGTCTGGAGATACGCAGTATTTT.

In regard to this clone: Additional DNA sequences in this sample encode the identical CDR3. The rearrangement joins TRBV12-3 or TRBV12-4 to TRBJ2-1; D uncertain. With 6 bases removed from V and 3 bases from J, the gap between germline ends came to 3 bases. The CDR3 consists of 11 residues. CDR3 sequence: CASSLYNEQFF. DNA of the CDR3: TGTGCCAGCAGCCTCTACAATGAGCAGTTCTTC.

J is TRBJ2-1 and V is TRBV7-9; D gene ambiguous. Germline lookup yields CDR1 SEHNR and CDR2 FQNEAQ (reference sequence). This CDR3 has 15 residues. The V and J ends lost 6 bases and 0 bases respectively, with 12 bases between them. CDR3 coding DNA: TGTGCCAGCAGTCCTACACCTAGCTCCTACAATGAGCAGTTCTTC. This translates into CASSPTPSSYNEQFF.